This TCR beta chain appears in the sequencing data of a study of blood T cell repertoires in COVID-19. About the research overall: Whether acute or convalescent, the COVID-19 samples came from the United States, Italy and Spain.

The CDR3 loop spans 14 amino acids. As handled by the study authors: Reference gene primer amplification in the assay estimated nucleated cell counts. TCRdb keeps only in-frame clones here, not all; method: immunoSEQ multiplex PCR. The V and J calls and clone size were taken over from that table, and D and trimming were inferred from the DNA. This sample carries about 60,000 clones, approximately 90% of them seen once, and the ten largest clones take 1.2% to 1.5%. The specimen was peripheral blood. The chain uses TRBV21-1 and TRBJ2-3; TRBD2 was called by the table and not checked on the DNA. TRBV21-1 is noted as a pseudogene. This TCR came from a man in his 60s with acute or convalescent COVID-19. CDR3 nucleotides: TGTGCCAGCAGCAAAGCATCCTCCACAGATACGCAGTATTTT. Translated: CASSKASSTDTQYF.